This T cell receptor (beta chain) was sequenced for a study of T-cell memory formation after mild COVID-19. The CDR3 contains 16 residues. Looked up from germline, CDR1 is SGHTS and CDR2 is YDEGEE. Losses at the gene ends were 4 bases for V and 4 bases for J; bases not matched to a gene: 14. MiXCR was run by TCRdb on the 5' RACE reads, yielding one entry per CDR3 protein. The repertoire holds under 200,000 distinct CDR3 sequences, with roughly 28% as singletons. The clonotype originates from an adult woman who had mild COVID-19 (a few samples of this study predate the infection). Cell type and time point are not known. The sequencing input was PBMCs or a T cell subset sorted from them (not recorded which). The chain combines TRBV5-8 with TRBJ2-7, with TRBD1 identical over 7 bases. The CDR3 DNA follows: TGTGCCAGCAGCCAGCCCGAGGGGGCCATGTTATACGAGCAGTACTTC. This gives the protein CASSQPEGAMLYEQYF. The full variable domain, rest sourced from reference TRBV5-8 and TRBJ2-7, is EAGVTQSPTHLIKTRGQQATLRCSPISGHTSVYWYQQALGLGLQFLLWYDEGEERNRGNFPPRFSGRQFPNYSSELNVNALELEDSALYLCASSQPEGAMLYEQYFGPGTRLTVT.